What follows are 31 T cell receptor beta chains derived from one specimen sequenced in a study of OX40 agonist ivuxolimab in advanced cancers. Repertoires were generated with immunoSEQ multiplex PCR, while TCRdb's copy carries only in-frame clones and drops some. The table shows some 55,000 clones, with about nine tenths occurring only once. This specimen was CD4+ or CD8+ T cells sorted from blood, taken in a trial of the OX40 agonist ivuxolimab. The receptors come from an adult with an advanced solid tumor such as melanoma, head and neck, liver or kidney cancer.

V usage is TRBV27 and J usage is TRBJ2-7; 14 nucleotides agree with TRBD2. Per the germline V gene, CDR1 is MNHEY and CDR2 is SMNVEV (reference sequence). V lost 3 bases and J lost 0; bases outside the gene matches: 7. The CDR3 has 18 residues. The CDR3 bases are TGTGCCAGCAGTTTGGACGGGACTAGCGGGAGCCTCTCCTACGAGCAGTACTTC. This gives the protein CASSLDGTSGSLSYEQYF.

The gene calls are TRBV28 and TRBJ2-7, with 7 bases lining up with TRBD1. CDR1 is MDHEN and CDR2 is SYDVKM in the germline V gene. The CDR3 is 16 amino acids. With 4 bases clipped from V and 0 bases from J, the junction kept 9 bases outside the gene matches. The CDR3 sequence is CASSSVAGTASYEQYF. CDR3 coding DNA: TGTGCCAGCAGTTCGGTAGCCGGGACAGCCTCCTACGAGCAGTACTTC.

V gene TRBV28 combines with J gene TRBJ1-4; 7 bases agree with TRBD1. CDR3 length equals 15 residues. Trimming took 4 bases from V and 3 from J; bases not matched to a gene: 5. Germline CDR1 MDHEN, CDR2 SYDVKM. CDR3 amino acids: CASSSQTGPNEKLFF. In nucleotides, the CDR3 is TGTGCCAGCAGTTCGCAGACAGGGCCTAATGAAAAACTGTTTTTT.

The V gene is TRBV5-4, the J gene TRBJ2-5; D may be TRBD2 (6 bases). CDR1 is SGHNT and CDR2 is YYREEE in the germline V gene (reference sequence). V gave up 4 bases and J gave up 0 bases, with 10 bases separating them. This CDR3 has 14 residues. Here the CDR3 reads CASSPRGNQETQYF. The DNA for the CDR3 is TGTGCCAGCAGCCCCCGGGGGAACCAAGAGACCCAGTACTTC. The whole variable domain, filled in from reference TRBV5-4 and TRBJ2-5, reads ETGVTQSPTHLIKTRGQQVTLRCSSQSGHNTVSWYQQALGQGPQFIFQYYREEENGRGNFPPRFSGLQFPNYSSELNVNALELDDSALYLCASSPRGNQETQYFGPGTRLLVL.

The V and J genes are TRBV6-9 and TRBJ1-2, with D possibly being TRBD1 (6 bases). The CDR3 loop spans 11 amino acids. Germline V gene sequence: CDR1 MNHGY, CDR2 SVAAGI. V lost 6 bases to trimming and J lost 8 bases, with 10 bases between them. CDR3 region: CASRHRAGYTF. Written as DNA, the CDR3 is TGTGCCAGCAGACACAGGGCCGGCTACACCTTC.

The chain is built from TRBV27 and TRBJ2-1, with D uncertain. The V and J ends lost 3 bases and 2 bases respectively, with 8 bases between them. This CDR3 is built from 14 residues. Looked up from germline, CDR1 is MNHEY and CDR2 is SMNVEV (reference sequence). The CDR3 loop is CASSFLGTYNEQFF. The DNA of the CDR3 is TGTGCCAGCAGTTTTCTAGGAACCTACAATGAGCAGTTCTTC.

This chain joins TRBV2 and TRBJ2-1, with D possibly matching TRBD2 (6 bases). Germline CDR1 reads SNHLY; CDR2 reads FYNNEI. The CDR3 consists of 10 residues. V was clipped by 10 bases and J by 9 bases, with 10 bases between them. The CDR3 nucleotides are TGTGCCACTGGAGGGGTTGAGCAGTTCTTC. Its protein is CATGGVEQFF.

This clone has more than one count but fewer than ten. The rearrangement links TRBV4-2 to TRBJ2-3, with 12 bases that match TRBD2. Germline CDR1 is LGHNA and CDR2 is YNFKEQ. V shed 5 bases and J 2 bases; nucleotides not matched to a gene: 5. The CDR3 has 16 amino acids. The CDR3 loop is CASSLASGRATDTQYF. The CDR3 region has the DNA TGTGCCAGCAGCTTAGCTAGCGGGAGGGCCACAGATACGCAGTATTTT.

V usage is TRBV4-2 and J usage is TRBJ1-5; TRBD1 aligns across 8 bases. The CDR3 sequence is 14 residues long. The junction had 2 bases not matched to a gene; V was cut back by 4 bases and J by 3 bases. Germline V gene data show CDR1 as LGHNA and CDR2 as YNFKEQ. The CDR3: CASSPGQDNQPQHF. The CDR3 coding sequence is TGTGCCAGCAGCCCGGGACAGGACAATCAGCCCCAGCATTTT.

J is TRBJ2-5 and V is TRBV21-1; TRBD1 is taken as the D call from the table, unchecked against the DNA. TRBV21-1 is labeled a pseudogene. The CDR3 has 12 residues. The CDR3 is CASTSGQETQYF. CDR3 nucleotides: TGTGCCAGCACCTCAGGCCAAGAGACCCAGTACTTC.

This chain links TRBV10-2 with TRBJ2-5; D might be TRBD1 (5 bases). V gave up 7 bases and J gave up 0 bases, with 15 bases separating them. This CDR3 comprises 15 residues. Germline CDR1 and CDR2: WSHSY and SAAADI. CDR3 in amino acids: CASNRWPGNQETQYF. The CDR3, as DNA: TGCGCCAGCAACCGATGGCCAGGGAACCAAGAGACCCAGTACTTC.

The chain links TRBV19 to TRBJ2-5; D possibly corresponds to TRBD2 (6 bases). Germline-derived CDR1 and CDR2 are LNHDA and SQIVND (reference sequence). The V and J ends lost 3 bases and 6 bases respectively, with 11 bases between them. The CDR3 runs 13 residues. The CDR3 DNA reads TGTGCCAGTAGTATTTTGGAGGGACAGACCCAGTACTTC. This translates into CASSILEGQTQYF.

The chain combines TRBV21-1 with TRBJ1-6. TRBV21-1 is deemed a pseudogene. The CDR3 extends over 14 amino acids. The CDR3 reads CASSKVEGAAPLHF. CDR3 DNA: TGTGCCAGCAGCAAAGTGGAGGGAGCAGCACCCCTCCACTTT.

The gene calls are TRBV28 and TRBJ1-2; weak D call: TRBD1 (6 bases). The length of the CDR3 is 17 residues. The V end lost 8 bases, the J end lost 6 bases, and 28 bases lay between the germline ends. Germline lookup yields CDR1 MDHEN and CDR2 SYDVKM. As DNA, the CDR3 is TGTGCCAGCGCTTTAAGTCCTAACACGGGGGCAGGGAATGGCTACACCTTC. Residues: CASALSPNTGAGNGYTF.

The genes are TRBV29-1 and TRBJ2-5; 9 nucleotides agree with TRBD2. The CDR3 covers 17 residues. From germline, CDR1 is SQVTM and CDR2 ANQGSEA. The trim removed 4 bases at V and 5 bases at J, leaving 17 bases unmatched. The CDR3 nucleotides are TGCAGCGTTGTTCCCCGTAGCGGGAGAGGACCCTGGGAGACCCAGTACTTC. Translated: CSVVPRSGRGPWETQYF.

This chain uses TRBV4-1 with TRBJ2-2; TRBD2 aligns across 16 bases. The CDR3 is 17 residues long. Trimming at V came to 4 bases and at J to 7 bases, leaving 6 bases not matched to a gene. The germline CDR1 and CDR2 sequences are MGHRA and YSYEKL. This CDR3 is CASSPGTSGGADGELFF. The CDR3 DNA follows: TGCGCCAGCAGCCCCGGGACTAGCGGGGGGGCCGACGGGGAGCTGTTTTTT.

This clone has just one count. This chain uses TRBV12-1 with TRBJ1-4; no check of the table's D call, TRBD1, against the DNA was made. TRBV12-1 has pseudogene status. The length of the CDR3 is 16 residues. CDR3 nucleotides: TGTGCCAGCAGCCCCCCCCCGGGACAGCTTAATGAAAAACTGTTTTTT. As protein: CASSPPPGQLNEKLFF.

Comments on this clone: A read error may account for a junction end that differs from germline. The chain couples TRBV6-5 to TRBJ1-2; 7 positions match TRBD1. The CDR3 length is 13 residues. Germline CDR1 reads MNHEY; CDR2 reads SVGAGI. DNA of the CDR3: TGTGTCAGCACTCCCCAGGGGGGTTATGGCTACACCTTC. Translation: CVSTPQGGYGYTF.

The count of this clone is one. The chain uses TRBV28 and TRBJ2-2, with 9 nucleotides matching TRBD2. V lost 6 bases and J lost 6; bases outside the gene matches: 5. The CDR3 is made up of 14 amino acids. Germline-derived CDR1 and CDR2 are MDHEN and SYDVKM. The CDR3 DNA reads TGTGCCAGCAGATATAGCGGGAGTTCCGGGGAGCTGTTTTTT. Residues: CASRYSGSSGELFF. Supplemented by reference TRBV28 and TRBJ2-2, the full variable domain reads DVKVTQSSRYLVKRTGEKVFLECVQDMDHENMFWYRQDPGLGLRLIYFSYDVKMKEKGDIPEGYSVSREKKERFSLILESASTNQTSMYLCASRYSGSSGELFFGEGSRLTVL.

The genes are TRBV19 and TRBJ1-1; D is perhaps TRBD1 (6 bases). Trimming pared 5 bases from V and 2 bases from J, leaving 15 bases between. Germline V gene sequence: CDR1 LNHDA, CDR2 SQIVND (reference sequence). This CDR3 has 15 amino acids. The CDR3 sequence: CASSPGAGVNTEAFF. As DNA, the CDR3 is TGTGCCAGTAGTCCCGGCGCAGGGGTTAACACTGAAGCTTTCTTT.

The CDR3 DNA is TGTGCCAGCAGCCCATATACTAGCACAGATACGCAGTATTTT. Translating gives CASSPYTSTDTQYF. J is TRBJ2-3 and V is TRBV7-2; D gene unclear. Deletions cut 5 bases from V and 0 bases from J, with 9 bases between. Per the germline V gene, CDR1 is SGHTA and CDR2 is FQGNSA. CDR3 length: 14 residues.

The V call is TRBV6-1, the J call TRBJ2-7; the D call may be TRBD1 or TRBD2 (6 bases each). CDR3 length: 13 amino acids. Trimming removed 8 bases from V and 1 base from J, with 12 bases in between. The germline gives CDR1 MNHNS, CDR2 SASEGT. Here the CDR3 DNA reads TGTGCCAGCCGGGGGCTTTCTTCCTACGAGCAGTACTTC. This codes for CASRGLSSYEQYF.

The rearrangement links TRBV5-4 to TRBJ2-2; no firm D call. CDR1 SGHNT and CDR2 YYREEE come from the germline V gene (reference sequence). The CDR3 extends over 15 amino acids. The V gene lost 1 base and the J gene lost 0 bases, with 7 bases spanning the gap. The CDR3 loop reads CASSLSLANTGELFF. The CDR3 region has the DNA TGTGCCAGCAGCTTGAGTCTAGCGAACACCGGGGAGCTGTTTTTT. The whole variable domain, filled in from reference TRBV5-4 and TRBJ2-2, reads ETGVTQSPTHLIKTRGQQVTLRCSSQSGHNTVSWYQQALGQGPQFIFQYYREEENGRGNFPPRFSGLQFPNYSSELNVNALELDDSALYLCASSLSLANTGELFFGEGSRLTVL.

V and J are TRBV18 and TRBJ2-5; perhaps D is TRBD1 or TRBD2 (5 bases each). The CDR3 sequence is 15 residues long. Trimming shortened V by 0 bases and J by 0 bases, and 8 bases separated the two germline ends. The germline CDR1 and CDR2 sequences are KGHSH and LQKENI. CDR3 in DNA: TGTGCCAGCTCACCACCGGGGACGTACCAAGAGACCCAGTACTTC. The encoded protein is CASSPPGTYQETQYF.

J is TRBJ1-1 and V is TRBV9; no firm D call. Germline loops: CDR1 SGDLS, CDR2 YYNGEE. Trimming cost V 3 bases and J 0 bases, with 9 bases left between them. The CDR3 contains 14 residues. CDR3 sequence (DNA): TGTGCCAGCAGCGATCAGCCCATGAACACTGAAGCTTTCTTT. Protein: CASSDQPMNTEAFF. The full variable domain, in which reference TRBV9 and TRBJ1-1 provide the parts outside the CDR3, is DSGVTQTPKHLITATGQRVTLRCSPRSGDLSVYWYQQSLDQGLQFLIQYYNGEERAKGNILERFSAQQFPDLHSELNLSSLELGDSALYFCASSDQPMNTEAFFGQGTRLTVV.

The chain carries TRBV19 and TRBJ1-6; no clear D gene. The CDR3 runs 14 residues. The V end was cut by 7 bases, the J end by 7 bases, with 14 bases between. Looked up from germline, CDR1 is LNHDA and CDR2 is SQIVND (reference sequence). The CDR3 DNA reads TGTGCCAGTAATTACGCGGTCTCCAATTCACCCCTCCACTTT. Amino acid sequence: CASNYAVSNSPLHF.

This chain connects TRBV5-1 to TRBJ2-3; 9 bases are shared with TRBD2. V was pared by 2 bases and J by 2 bases, with 6 bases of the junction left unmatched. Germline V CDR1 and CDR2: SGHRS, YFSETQ. The CDR3 extends over 16 amino acids. The CDR3 DNA follows: TGCGCCAGCAGCTTCGGAAGCGGGGGGCTCACAGATACGCAGTATTTT. Its protein is CASSFGSGGLTDTQYF.

The rearrangement uses TRBV27 and TRBJ2-3; TRBD2 agrees at 15 bases. The trim removed 0 bases at V and 2 bases at J, leaving 6 bases unmatched. This CDR3 region has 19 residues. Germline CDR1 reads MNHEY; CDR2 reads SMNVEV (reference sequence). The chain's CDR3 is CASSLSVRTSGGATDTQYF. CDR3 nucleotides: TGTGCCAGCAGTTTATCAGTACGGACTAGCGGGGGGGCCACAGATACGCAGTATTTT.

The chain uses TRBV19 and TRBJ2-7; the D gene is possibly TRBD2 (6 bases). The CDR3 is 15 residues long. V was pared by 1 base and J by 2 bases, with 12 bases between. CDR1 is LNHDA, CDR2 SQIVND, per germline (reference sequence). CDR3 region: CASSIVTAGTYEQYF. CDR3 in DNA: TGTGCCAGTAGTATAGTAACGGCGGGAACCTACGAGCAGTACTTC.

The genes are TRBV19 and TRBJ2-6; perhaps TRBD2 as D (6 bases). Trimming shortened V by 7 bases and J by 4 bases, and 14 bases separated the two germline ends. From germline, CDR1 is LNHDA and CDR2 SQIVND (reference sequence). The CDR3 is 15 amino acids. The CDR3 loop reads CASTRWGEGANVLTF. In DNA, the CDR3 is TGTGCCAGTACCCGTTGGGGGGAAGGGGCCAACGTCCTGACTTTC.

DNA for the CDR3: TGCGCCAGCAGTGAAAACCCACTTAATTCACCCCTCCACTTT. It encodes CASSENPLNSPLHF. This chain connects TRBV10-1 to TRBJ1-6; D gene uncertain. Germline CDR1 WNHNN, CDR2 SYGVQD (reference sequence). This CDR3 comprises 14 residues. Trimming cost V 3 bases and J 6 bases, with 9 bases left between them.